A single sample gave rise to the 25 T cell receptor beta chains below, sequenced in a study of cytomegalovirus exposure and HLA in healthy donors. 13 Jbeta primers and 60 Vbeta primers were used for the PCR. TCRdb's copy holds only in-frame clones and misses some; the assay was immunoSEQ multiplex PCR. Here the sample table reports more than 95,000 clones. Sequencing was performed on PBMCs. These receptor sequences come from a man aged 30 to 39 in good health and CMV-seronegative.

The V and J genes are TRBV14 and TRBJ1-1; tentatively, D is TRBD1 (6 bases). This CDR3 contains 15 residues. V was cut by 4 bases and J by 1 base, with 13 bases left in between. CDR1 is SGHDN, CDR2 FVKESK, per germline. CDR3 in DNA: TGTGCCAGCAGCCCCCCAGGGGCGCGGAACACTGAAGCTTTCTTT. It codes for CASSPPGARNTEAFF. Looking up the rest from reference TRBV14 and TRBJ1-1 gives the full variable domain: EAGVTQFPSHSVIEKGQTVTLRCDPISGHDNLYWYRRVMGKEIKFLLHFVKESKQDESGMPNNRFLAERTGGTYSTLKVQPAELEDSGVYFCASSPPGARNTEAFFGQGTRLTVV.

This sequence joins TRBV5-4 and TRBJ1-2, with D hard to call. CDR1 is SGHNT, CDR2 YYREEE, per germline (reference sequence). The CDR3 loop spans 14 amino acids. V was pared by 3 bases and J by 4 bases, with 13 bases between. DNA for the CDR3: TGTGCCAGCAGCTCACCCGGGTCCACCTATGGCTACACCTTC. Its translation: CASSSPGSTYGYTF.

DNA for the CDR3: TGTGCCAGCAGCCCCGACAGGGACACTGAAGCTTTCTTT. It yields the protein CASSPDRDTEAFF. The gene calls are TRBV7-2 and TRBJ1-1; TRBD1 matches 7 bases. CDR1 SGHTA and CDR2 FQGNSA come from the germline V gene. The J segment lost 3 bases and the V segment lost 5 bases, leaving 3 bases of the junction unmatched. The CDR3 loop spans 13 amino acids.

The chain couples TRBV30 to TRBJ2-5; D is uncertain. Germline lookup yields CDR1 GTSNPN and CDR2 SVGIG (reference sequence). The CDR3 consists of 11 residues. Between the trimmed V and J ends, which lost 1 base and 5 bases, there was a span of 5 bases. This CDR3 is CAWSDQETQYF. The DNA of the CDR3 is TGTGCCTGGAGTGATCAGGAGACCCAGTACTTC.

The chain is built from TRBV29-1 and TRBJ1-4; D gene ambiguous. CDR3 length: 13 residues. Trimming left V 6 bases short and J 3 bases short, with 11 bases between. Germline CDR1 SQVTM, CDR2 ANQGSEA. CDR3 sequence: CSVRNYANEKLFF. CDR3 in DNA: TGCAGCGTGAGGAACTACGCTAATGAAAAACTGTTTTTT. The full variable domain, completed using reference TRBV29-1 and TRBJ1-4, is SAVISQKPSRDICQRGTSLTIQCQVDSQVTMMFWYRQQPGQSLTLIATANQGSEATYESGFVIDKFPISRPNLTFSTLTVSNMSPEDSSIYLCSVRNYANEKLFFGSGTQLSVL.

The rearrangement uses TRBV7-2 and TRBJ2-7, with D unclear. Per germline, CDR1 SGHTA and CDR2 FQGNSA. The CDR3 length is 16 residues. Trimming stripped 3 bases from V and 4 bases from J, with 19 bases between. CDR3 in DNA: TGTGCCAGCAGCTTGTCCGTGGCATCCCCTGTTTACGAGCAGTACTTC. It translates to CASSLSVASPVYEQYF.

Comment on this clone: Its ends do not fully match the called genes, so a read error is possible. The same CDR3 is also encoded by other DNA sequences in this sample. The J gene is TRBJ1-6, the V gene TRBV6-1, with D perhaps matching TRBD1 (5 bases). CDR1 and CDR2 (germline): MNHNS, SASEGT. The CDR3 sequence is 15 residues long. The CDR3 protein is CASSEVGQGIEALHF. Here the CDR3 DNA reads TGCGCCAGCAGTGAAGTCGGGCAGGGTATTGAAGCCCTCCACTTT.

This sequence joins TRBV30 and TRBJ1-2; D call uncertain. This CDR3 contains 15 residues. The germline V and J ends were trimmed by 0 bases and 1 base, with 12 bases remaining between them. Germline V lookup: CDR1 GTSNPN, CDR2 SVGIG (reference sequence). Here the CDR3 reads CAWSVPATYNYGYTF. The CDR3 coding sequence is TGTGCCTGGAGTGTACCGGCGACATATAACTATGGCTACACCTTC.

CDR3 residues: CASSPGTDRYGYTF. The CDR3 DNA follows: TGTGCCAGCAGCCCAGGGACAGACCGCTATGGCTACACCTTC. This chain uses TRBV5-4 with TRBJ1-2; the match to TRBD1 covers 7 bases. The V and J ends lost 4 bases and 4 bases, in that order; junction bases with no gene match: 7. The germline gives CDR1 SGHNT, CDR2 YYREEE (reference sequence). The CDR3 sequence is 14 residues long.

V gene TRBV4-1 combines with J gene TRBJ2-4; 8 nucleotides agree with TRBD1. Losses at the gene ends were 4 bases for V and 1 base for J; bases not matched to a gene: 9. Germline CDR1 is MGHRA and CDR2 is YSYEKL. The CDR3 extends over 17 amino acids. The CDR3 DNA follows: TGCGCCAGCAGCCGCTTCGGAACAGGGGGTGCCAAAAACATTCAGTACTTC. It translates to CASSRFGTGGAKNIQYF.

V gene TRBV2 combines with J gene TRBJ2-2, with D hard to call. From germline, CDR1 is SNHLY and CDR2 FYNNEI. The CDR3 runs 12 residues. Trimming stripped 7 bases from V and 5 bases from J, with 8 bases between. The CDR3 DNA reads as TGTGCCAGCACTGTTTCGACCGGGGAGCTGTTTTTT. It is translated as CASTVSTGELFF.

V and J are TRBV15 and TRBJ1-4, with D tentatively TRBD1 (5 bases). The CDR3 contains 16 residues. Trimming took off 2 bases at V and 5 bases at J, with 15 bases between the two ends. Germline V gene sequence: CDR1 LNHNV, CDR2 YYDKDF (reference sequence). The CDR3 is CATSRKSRGDNEKLFF. The CDR3 nucleotides read TGTGCCACCAGCAGAAAGTCTCGGGGGGACAATGAAAAACTGTTTTTT.

The chain carries TRBV27 and TRBJ1-5; D might be TRBD1 (5 bases). The germline V and J ends were trimmed by 3 bases and 6 bases, with 12 bases remaining between them. This CDR3 comprises 14 residues. Per the germline V gene, CDR1 is MNHEY and CDR2 is SMNVEV (reference sequence). This chain's CDR3 is CASSFAQGRQPQHF. CDR3 coding DNA: TGTGCCAGCAGTTTCGCGCAGGGCCGTCAGCCCCAGCATTTT.

This chain joins TRBV5-1 and TRBJ2-7; a possible D gene is TRBD1 (5 bases). The CDR3 loop spans 15 amino acids. With 0 bases removed from V and 0 bases from J, the gap between germline ends came to 10 bases. Germline lookup yields CDR1 SGHRS and CDR2 YFSETQ. The CDR3 region has the DNA TGCGCCAGCAGCTTGGTAGCAGGGCCCTCCTACGAGCAGTACTTC. This translates into CASSLVAGPSYEQYF.

The chain employs TRBV4-1 and TRBJ2-2, with 7 bases aligning to TRBD2. Germline assignment: CDR1 MGHRA and CDR2 YSYEKL. The V segment lost 4 bases and the J segment 5 bases; nucleotides outside the gene matches: 4. The CDR3 has 14 amino acids. The CDR3 coding sequence is TGCGCCAGCAGCCGGGGGGGTGGAACCGGGGAGCTGTTTTTT. This gives the protein CASSRGGGTGELFF.

The chain employs TRBV28 and TRBJ2-7; a possible D gene is TRBD1 (6 bases). Deletions cut 6 bases from V and 6 bases from J, with 18 bases between. The CDR3 sequence is 14 residues long. The V gene's germline CDR1 is MDHEN and CDR2 SYDVKM. The CDR3, as DNA: TGTGCCAGCAGAGGGGGTGGGGGACGGGCCGAGCAGTACTTC. Translation: CASRGGGGRAEQYF.

The chain has TRBV7-9 and TRBJ2-7; tentative D call: TRBD1 (5 bases). The CDR3 runs to 16 residues. The V and J ends lost 5 bases and 0 bases respectively, with 17 bases between them. CDR1 is SEHNR, CDR2 FQNEAQ, per germline (reference sequence). The CDR3 is CASSATGRRPSYEQYF. The CDR3 nucleotides read TGTGCCAGCAGCGCCACAGGTCGCCGACCCTCCTACGAGCAGTACTTC.

V usage is TRBV2 and J usage is TRBJ2-3; D perhaps matches TRBD2 (6 bases). The V end was cut by 4 bases, the J end by 5 bases, with 22 bases between. This CDR3 spans 17 amino acids. Germline loops: CDR1 SNHLY, CDR2 FYNNEI. CDR3 nucleotide sequence: TGTGCCAGCAGTGGATTTGGGGTGGGGGGTCTTGGAGATACGCAGTATTTT. Amino acids: CASSGFGVGGLGDTQYF.

The rearrangement joins TRBV5-1 to TRBJ2-1; 15 bases fit TRBD2. This CDR3 comprises 18 residues. Germline lookup yields CDR1 SGHRS and CDR2 YFSETQ. V lost 3 bases and J lost 0; bases outside the gene matches: 4. The CDR3 DNA is TGCGCCAGCAGCTCGGGACTAGCGGGAGGTTACTCCTACAATGAGCAGTTCTTC. Amino acids: CASSSGLAGGYSYNEQFF. Supplemented by reference TRBV5-1 and TRBJ2-1, the full variable domain reads KAGVTQTPRYLIKTRGQQVTLSCSPISGHRSVSWYQQTPGQGLQFLFEYFSETQRNKGNFPGRFSGRQFSNSRSEMNVSTLELGDSALYLCASSSGLAGGYSYNEQFFGPGTRLTVL.

This chain uses TRBV5-4 with TRBJ2-5; 7 bases agree with TRBD2. Matching the DNA end better, TRBJ2-7 makes the J call doubtful. The germline V gene has CDR1 SGHNT and CDR2 YYREEE (reference sequence). This CDR3 spans 14 amino acids. The CDR3 loop reads CASSPGTNSYEQYF. CDR3 coding DNA: TGTGCCAGCAGTCCCGGGACTAACTCCTACGAGCAGTACTTC.

This rearrangement joins TRBV5-6 to TRBJ1-5; D unresolved. CDR1 is SGHDT, CDR2 YYEEEE, per germline. V lost 1 base and J 0 bases, leaving 5 bases between the germline ends. The CDR3 runs 14 residues. CDR3 region: CASSLTVSNQPQHF. As DNA, the CDR3 is TGTGCCAGCAGCTTGACAGTTAGCAATCAGCCCCAGCATTTT.

The V and J genes are TRBV29-1 and TRBJ2-7; D call uncertain. Germline CDR1 and CDR2: SQVTM and ANQGSEA. The CDR3 is 13 residues long. V shed 0 bases and J shed 5 bases, with 11 bases lying between them. The CDR3 coding sequence is TGCAGCGTTGAAGAATCCAGGCGCCACGAGCAGTACTTC. This sequence encodes CSVEESRRHEQYF.

The J gene is TRBJ2-1, the V gene TRBV4-1, with TRBD1 identical over 9 bases. Looked up from germline, CDR1 is MGHRA and CDR2 is YSYEKL. The trim removed 3 bases at V and 7 bases at J, leaving 13 bases unmatched. This CDR3 has 17 residues. The chain's CDR3 is CASSQGQGRGSFNEQFF. The CDR3 DNA follows: TGCGCCAGCAGCCAGGGACAGGGAAGGGGTAGCTTTAATGAGCAGTTCTTC.

The chain employs TRBV7-2 and TRBJ1-1; D unclear. Germline V gene sequence: CDR1 SGHTA, CDR2 FQGNSA. The CDR3 loop spans 13 amino acids. Trimming took 5 bases from V and 7 from J, leaving 14 bases between them. CDR3 DNA: TGTGCCAGCAGCCTCGAGGAGGGTGGTGAAGCTTTCTTT. It specifies CASSLEEGGEAFF.

This chain joins TRBV6-1 and TRBJ1-4; weak D call: TRBD1 (5 bases). The CDR3 sequence is 14 residues long. With 3 bases removed from V and 3 bases from J, the gap between germline ends came to 8 bases. Germline V gene sequence: CDR1 MNHNS, CDR2 SASEGT. The DNA of the CDR3 is TGTGCCAGCAGTGATTCGGGGGCTAATGAAAAACTGTTTTTT. It codes for CASSDSGANEKLFF.